The source of this TCR beta chain is a study of response to subunit inactivated influenza vaccine. Study-wide results and limits: The authors put forward the suggestion that each seasonal influenza vaccination may bring in only a limited number of new T cells.

About this clonotype itself: What it binds is not known.

TCRdb re-called the RT-PCR reads with MiXCR, one entry per CDR3 protein. The table shows 650,000 to 800,000 distinct CDR3 sequences, with approximately 15% occurring only once. The origin of this receptor is a man aged 45 to 65 who received an inactivated influenza vaccine. Specimen: PBMCs from blood, collected 14 days before vaccination.

The CDR3 DNA reads TGTGCCAGCAGCTTAGTGCGGGGGAACTACGAGCAGTACTTC. Translating it yields CASSLVRGNYEQYF. V usage is TRBV11-2 and J usage is TRBJ2-7; 7 bases fit TRBD2. Germline V gene lookup returns CDR1 SGHAT and CDR2 FQNNGV. The CDR3 has 14 amino acids. Trimming at V came to 1 base and at J to 3 bases, leaving 3 bases not matched to a gene.